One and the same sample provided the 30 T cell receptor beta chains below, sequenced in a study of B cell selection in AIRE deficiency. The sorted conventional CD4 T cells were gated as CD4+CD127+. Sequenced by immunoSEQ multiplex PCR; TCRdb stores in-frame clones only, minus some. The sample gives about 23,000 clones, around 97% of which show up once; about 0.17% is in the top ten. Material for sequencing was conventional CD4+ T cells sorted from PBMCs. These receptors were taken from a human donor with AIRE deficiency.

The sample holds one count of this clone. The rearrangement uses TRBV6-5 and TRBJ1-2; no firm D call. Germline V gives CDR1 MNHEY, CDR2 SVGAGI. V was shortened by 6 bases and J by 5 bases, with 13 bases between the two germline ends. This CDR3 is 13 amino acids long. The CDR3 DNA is TGTGCCAGCAGACTTTACACGGGATATGGCTACACCTTC. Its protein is CASRLYTGYGYTF.

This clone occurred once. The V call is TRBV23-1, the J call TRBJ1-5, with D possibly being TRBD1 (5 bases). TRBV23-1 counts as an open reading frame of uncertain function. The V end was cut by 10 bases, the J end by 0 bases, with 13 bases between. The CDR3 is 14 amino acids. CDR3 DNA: TGCGCCATGCGGGGGGACTATAGCAATCAGCCCCAGCATTTT. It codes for CAMRGDYSNQPQHF.

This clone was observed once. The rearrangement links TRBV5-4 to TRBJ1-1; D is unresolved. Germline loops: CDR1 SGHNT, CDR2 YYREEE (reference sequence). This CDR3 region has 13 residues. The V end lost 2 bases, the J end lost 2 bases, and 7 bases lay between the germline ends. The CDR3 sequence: CASSFELNTEAFF. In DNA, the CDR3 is TGTGCCAGCAGCTTCGAGCTAAACACTGAAGCTTTCTTT.

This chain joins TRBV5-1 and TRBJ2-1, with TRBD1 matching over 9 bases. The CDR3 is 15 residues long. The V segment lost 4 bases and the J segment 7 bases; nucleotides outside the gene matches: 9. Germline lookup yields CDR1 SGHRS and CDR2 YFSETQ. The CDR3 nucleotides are TGCGCCAGCAGCGGGGGACAGGGTTCTTGGAATGAGCAGTTCTTC. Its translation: CASSGGQGSWNEQFF.

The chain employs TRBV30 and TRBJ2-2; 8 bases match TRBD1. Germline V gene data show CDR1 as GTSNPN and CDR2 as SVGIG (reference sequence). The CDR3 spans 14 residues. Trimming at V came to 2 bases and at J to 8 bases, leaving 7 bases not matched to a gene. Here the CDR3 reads CAWSRDRLRGELFF. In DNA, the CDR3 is TGTGCCTGGAGTAGGGACAGGCTCAGGGGGGAGCTGTTTTTT. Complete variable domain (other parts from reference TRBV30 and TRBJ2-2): SQTIHQWPATLVQPVGSPLSLECTVEGTSNPNLYWYRQAAGRGLQLLFYSVGIGQISSEVPQNLSASRPQDRQFILSSKKLLLSDSGFYLCAWSRDRLRGELFFGEGSRLTVL.

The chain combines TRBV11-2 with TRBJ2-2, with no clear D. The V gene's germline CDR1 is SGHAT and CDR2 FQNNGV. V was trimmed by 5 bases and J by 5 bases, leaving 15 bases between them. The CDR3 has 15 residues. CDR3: CASSVRYGQTGELFF. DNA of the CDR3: TGTGCCAGCAGCGTCCGCTATGGCCAGACCGGGGAGCTGTTTTTT.

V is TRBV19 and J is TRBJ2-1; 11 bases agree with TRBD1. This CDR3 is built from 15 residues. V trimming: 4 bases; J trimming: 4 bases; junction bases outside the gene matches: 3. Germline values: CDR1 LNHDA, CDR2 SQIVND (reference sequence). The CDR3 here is CASSRDRGGYNEQFF. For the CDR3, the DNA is TGTGCCAGTAGTAGGGACAGGGGGGGATACAATGAGCAGTTCTTC.

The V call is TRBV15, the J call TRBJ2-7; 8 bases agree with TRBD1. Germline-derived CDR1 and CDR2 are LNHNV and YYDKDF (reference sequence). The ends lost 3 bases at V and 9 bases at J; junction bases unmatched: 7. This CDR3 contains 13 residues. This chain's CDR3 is CATSRVGQGRQYF. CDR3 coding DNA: TGTGCCACCAGCAGGGTCGGACAGGGTCGGCAGTACTTC. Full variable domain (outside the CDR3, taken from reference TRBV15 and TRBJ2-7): DAMVIQNPRYQVTQFGKPVTLSCSQTLNHNVMYWYQQKSSQAPKLLFHYYDKDFNNEADTPDNFQSRRPNTSFCFLDIRSPGLGDTAMYLCATSRVGQGRQYFGPGTRLTVT.

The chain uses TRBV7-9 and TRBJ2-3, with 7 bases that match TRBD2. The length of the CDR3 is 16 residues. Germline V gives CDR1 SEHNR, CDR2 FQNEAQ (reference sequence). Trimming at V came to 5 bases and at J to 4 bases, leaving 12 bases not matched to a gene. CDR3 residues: CASSRSTWGRADTQYF. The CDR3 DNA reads TGTGCCAGCAGCCGATCCACTTGGGGGAGGGCAGATACGCAGTATTTT.

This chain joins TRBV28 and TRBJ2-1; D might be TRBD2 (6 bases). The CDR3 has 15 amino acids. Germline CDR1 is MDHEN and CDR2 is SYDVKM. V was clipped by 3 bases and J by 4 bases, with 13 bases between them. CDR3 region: CASSLHSGRYNEQFF. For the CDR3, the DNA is TGTGCCAGCAGTTTGCACTCCGGGAGATACAATGAGCAGTTCTTC.

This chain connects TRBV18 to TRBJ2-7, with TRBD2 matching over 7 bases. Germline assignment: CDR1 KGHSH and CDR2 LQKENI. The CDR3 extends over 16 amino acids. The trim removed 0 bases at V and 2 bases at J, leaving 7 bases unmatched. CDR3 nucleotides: TGTGCCAGCTCACCACCGGCAGCGGGACCTACCTACGAGCAGTACTTC. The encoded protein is CASSPPAAGPTYEQYF. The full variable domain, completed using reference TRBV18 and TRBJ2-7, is NAGVMQNPRHLVRRRGQEARLRCSPMKGHSHVYWYRQLPEEGLKFMVYLQKENIIDESGMPKERFSAEFPKEGPSILRIQQVVRGDSAAYFCASSPPAAGPTYEQYFGPGTRLTVT.

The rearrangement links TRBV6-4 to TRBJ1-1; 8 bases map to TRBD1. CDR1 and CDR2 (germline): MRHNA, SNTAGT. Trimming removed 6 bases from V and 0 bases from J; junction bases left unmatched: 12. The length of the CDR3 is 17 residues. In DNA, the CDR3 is TGTGCCAGCAGAGAGACAGGGGTATGGTCCATGAACACTGAAGCTTTCTTT. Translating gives CASRETGVWSMNTEAFF.

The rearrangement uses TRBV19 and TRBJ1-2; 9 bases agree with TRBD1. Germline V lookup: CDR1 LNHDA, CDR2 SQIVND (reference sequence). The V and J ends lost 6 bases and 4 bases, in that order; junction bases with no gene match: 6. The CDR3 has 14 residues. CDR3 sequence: CASRRQGEGYGYTF. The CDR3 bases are TGTGCCAGTAGACGACAGGGGGAGGGCTATGGCTACACCTTC.

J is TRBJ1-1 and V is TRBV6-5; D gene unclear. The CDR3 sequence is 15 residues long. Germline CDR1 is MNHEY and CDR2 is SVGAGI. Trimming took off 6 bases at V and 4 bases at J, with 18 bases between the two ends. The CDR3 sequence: CASSLTAVGITEAFF. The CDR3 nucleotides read TGTGCCAGCAGCCTAACCGCGGTAGGGATCACTGAAGCTTTCTTT.

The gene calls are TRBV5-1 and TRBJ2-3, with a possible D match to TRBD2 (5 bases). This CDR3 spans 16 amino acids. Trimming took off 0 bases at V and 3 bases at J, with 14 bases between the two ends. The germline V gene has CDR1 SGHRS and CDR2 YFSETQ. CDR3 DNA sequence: TGCGCCAGCAGCTTGGAAGGTAGAGGGATGACAGATACGCAGTATTTT. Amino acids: CASSLEGRGMTDTQYF.

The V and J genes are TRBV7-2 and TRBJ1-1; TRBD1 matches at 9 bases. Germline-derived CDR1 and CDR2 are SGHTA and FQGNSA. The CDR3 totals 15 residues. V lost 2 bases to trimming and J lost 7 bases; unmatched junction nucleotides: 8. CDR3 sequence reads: CASSLKTGGNFEAFF. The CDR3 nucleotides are TGTGCCAGCAGCTTAAAGACAGGGGGTAATTTTGAAGCTTTCTTT.

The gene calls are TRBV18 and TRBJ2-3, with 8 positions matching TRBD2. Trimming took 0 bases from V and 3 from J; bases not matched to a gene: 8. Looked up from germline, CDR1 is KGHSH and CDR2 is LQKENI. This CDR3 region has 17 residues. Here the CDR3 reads CASSPPKSGGGTDTQYF. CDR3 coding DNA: TGTGCCAGCTCACCACCGAAGAGCGGCGGGGGGACAGATACGCAGTATTTT.

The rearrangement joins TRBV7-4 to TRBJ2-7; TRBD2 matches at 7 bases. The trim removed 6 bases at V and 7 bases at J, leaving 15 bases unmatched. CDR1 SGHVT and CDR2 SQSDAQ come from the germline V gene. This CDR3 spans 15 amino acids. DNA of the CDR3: TGTGCCAGCAGTAACCATCAGCGGGGAGATTATGAGCAGTACTTC. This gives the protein CASSNHQRGDYEQYF.

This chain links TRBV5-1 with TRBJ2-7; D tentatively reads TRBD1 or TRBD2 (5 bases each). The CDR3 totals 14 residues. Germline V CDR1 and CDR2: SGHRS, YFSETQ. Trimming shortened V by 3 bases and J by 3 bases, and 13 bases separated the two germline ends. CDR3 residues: CASSYRSGGYEQYF. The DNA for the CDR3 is TGCGCCAGCAGCTACCGGAGTGGGGGCTACGAGCAGTACTTC.

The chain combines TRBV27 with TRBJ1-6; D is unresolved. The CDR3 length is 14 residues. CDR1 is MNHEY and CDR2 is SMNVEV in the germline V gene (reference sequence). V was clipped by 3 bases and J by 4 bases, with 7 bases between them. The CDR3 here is CASSLGRYNSPLHF. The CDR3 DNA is TGTGCCAGCAGTTTGGGTCGGTATAATTCACCCCTCCACTTT.

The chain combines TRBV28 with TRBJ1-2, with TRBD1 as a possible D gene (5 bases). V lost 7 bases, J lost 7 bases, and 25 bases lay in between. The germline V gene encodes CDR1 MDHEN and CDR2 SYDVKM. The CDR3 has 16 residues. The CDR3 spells CASKRDSALTPFGYTF. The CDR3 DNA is TGTGCCAGCAAGAGGGACTCAGCCCTGACTCCCTTTGGCTACACCTTC.

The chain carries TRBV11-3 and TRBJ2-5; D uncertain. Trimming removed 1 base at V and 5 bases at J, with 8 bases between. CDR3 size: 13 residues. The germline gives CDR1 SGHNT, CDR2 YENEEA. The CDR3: CASSLGERETQYF. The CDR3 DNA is TGTGCCAGCAGCTTAGGAGAGAGGGAGACCCAGTACTTC. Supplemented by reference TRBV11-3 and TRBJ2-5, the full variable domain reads EAGVVQSPRYKIIEKKQPVAFWCNPISGHNTLYWYLQNLGQGPELLIRYENEEAVDDSQLPKDRFSAERLKGVDSTLKIQPAELGDSAVYLCASSLGERETQYFGPGTRLLVL.

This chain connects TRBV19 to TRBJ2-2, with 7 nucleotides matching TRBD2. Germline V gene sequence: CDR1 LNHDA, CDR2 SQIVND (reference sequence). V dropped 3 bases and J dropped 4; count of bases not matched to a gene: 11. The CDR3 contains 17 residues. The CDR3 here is CASSILGGSKGTGELFF. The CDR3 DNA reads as TGTGCCAGTAGTATCTTGGGCGGGAGCAAGGGCACCGGGGAGCTGTTTTTT. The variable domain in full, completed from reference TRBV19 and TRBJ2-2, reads DGGITQSPKYLFRKEGQNVTLSCEQNLNHDAMYWYRQDPGQGLRLIYYSQIVNDFQKGDIAEGYSVSREKKESFPLTVTSAQKNPTAFYLCASSILGGSKGTGELFFGEGSRLTVL.

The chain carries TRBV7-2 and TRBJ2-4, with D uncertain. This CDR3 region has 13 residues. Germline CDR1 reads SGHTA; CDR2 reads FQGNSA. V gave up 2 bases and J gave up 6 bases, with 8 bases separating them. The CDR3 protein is CASSLTTSNIQYF. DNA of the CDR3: TGTGCCAGCAGCTTAACCACTTCAAACATTCAGTACTTC. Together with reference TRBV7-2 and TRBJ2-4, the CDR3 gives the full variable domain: GAGVSQSPSNKVTEKGKDVELRCDPISGHTALYWYRQSLGQGLEFLIYFQGNSAPDKSGLPSDRFSAERTGGSVSTLTIQRTQQEDSAVYLCASSLTTSNIQYFGAGTRLSVL.

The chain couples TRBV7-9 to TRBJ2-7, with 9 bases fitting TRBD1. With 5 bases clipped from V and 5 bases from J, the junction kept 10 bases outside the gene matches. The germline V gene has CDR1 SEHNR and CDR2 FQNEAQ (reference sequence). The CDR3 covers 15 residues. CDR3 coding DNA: TGTGCCAGCAGCCCAACAGGGGGCTCATGGAACGAGCAGTACTTC. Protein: CASSPTGGSWNEQYF.

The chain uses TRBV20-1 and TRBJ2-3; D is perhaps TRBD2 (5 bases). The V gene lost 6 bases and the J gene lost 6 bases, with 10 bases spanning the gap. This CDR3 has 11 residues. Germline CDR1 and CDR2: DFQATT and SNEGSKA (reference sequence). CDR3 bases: TGCAGTGCGCCCTGGAGGGATACGCAGTATTTT. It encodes CSAPWRDTQYF.

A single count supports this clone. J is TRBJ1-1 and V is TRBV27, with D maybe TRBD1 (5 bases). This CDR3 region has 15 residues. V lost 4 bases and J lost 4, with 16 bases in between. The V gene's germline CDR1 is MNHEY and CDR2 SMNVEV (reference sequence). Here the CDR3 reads CASSSVRTWGTEAFF. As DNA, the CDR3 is TGTGCCAGCAGTTCGGTCCGGACATGGGGCACTGAAGCTTTCTTT.

CDR3 sequence (DNA): TGTGCCAGCAGTTTAGTGGGCACTGAAGCTTTCTTT. This sequence encodes CASSLVGTEAFF. V and J are TRBV28 and TRBJ1-1; D not resolved. Trimming pared 2 bases from V and 4 bases from J, leaving 5 bases between. Per the germline V gene, CDR1 is MDHEN and CDR2 is SYDVKM. The CDR3 has 12 amino acids.

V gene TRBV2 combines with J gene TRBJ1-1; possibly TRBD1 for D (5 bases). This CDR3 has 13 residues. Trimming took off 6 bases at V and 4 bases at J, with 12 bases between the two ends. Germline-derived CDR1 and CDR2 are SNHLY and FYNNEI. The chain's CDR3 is CASSIQGGTEAFF. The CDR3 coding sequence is TGTGCCAGCAGCATCCAGGGCGGCACTGAAGCTTTCTTT.

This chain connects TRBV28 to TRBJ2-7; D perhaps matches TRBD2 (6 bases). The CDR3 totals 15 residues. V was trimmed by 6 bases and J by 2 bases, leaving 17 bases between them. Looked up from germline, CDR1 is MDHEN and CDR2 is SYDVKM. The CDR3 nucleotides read TGTGCCAGCAGATTGGGGACCGGGGGTACCTACGAGCAGTACTTC. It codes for CASRLGTGGTYEQYF.